Listed here are 27 T cell receptor beta chains from one sample, sequenced in a study of blood T cell repertoires in COVID-19. Some clones are missing from TCRdb's copy, which holds only in-frame ones; the method was immunoSEQ multiplex PCR. The table includes about 62,000 clones, roughly 89% detected once. Sequencing was carried out using peripheral blood. The receptors derive from a human donor in a cohort sampled during active COVID-19.

The genes are TRBV19 and TRBJ1-4; unclear D gene. The germline gives CDR1 LNHDA, CDR2 SQIVND (reference sequence). V lost 3 bases to trimming and J lost 7 bases, with 9 bases between them. The CDR3 extends over 13 amino acids. The CDR3 protein is CASSMGGFEKLFF. DNA of the CDR3: TGTGCCAGTAGTATGGGCGGGTTTGAAAAACTGTTTTTT. Supplemented by reference TRBV19 and TRBJ1-4, the full variable domain reads DGGITQSPKYLFRKEGQNVTLSCEQNLNHDAMYWYRQDPGQGLRLIYYSQIVNDFQKGDIAEGYSVSREKKESFPLTVTSAQKNPTAFYLCASSMGGFEKLFFGSGTQLSVL.

This clone was counted once. This sequence joins TRBV29-1 and TRBJ1-2; D gene unclear. The germline V and J ends were trimmed by 4 bases and 4 bases, with 13 bases remaining between them. Germline V gene sequence: CDR1 SQVTM, CDR2 ANQGSEA. This CDR3 is 13 amino acids long. CDR3 sequence reads: CSVAPVLSYGYTF. The CDR3 bases are TGCAGCGTTGCCCCGGTACTAAGCTATGGCTACACCTTC.

This clone has a handful of counts. CDR3 protein: CAWNLDSFNQPQHF. As DNA, the CDR3 is TGTGCCTGGAACCTCGACAGCTTCAATCAGCCCCAGCATTTT. This sequence joins TRBV30 and TRBJ1-5, with D maybe TRBD1 (5 bases). CDR1 and CDR2 from the germline V gene are GTSNPN and SVGIG (reference sequence). V lost 4 bases, J lost 3 bases, and 13 bases lay in between. The CDR3 has 14 amino acids.

J is TRBJ1-4 and V is TRBV30; 8 bases align to TRBD1. The germline V gene has CDR1 GTSNPN and CDR2 SVGIG (reference sequence). The CDR3 runs to 15 residues. The V segment lost 0 bases and the J segment 8 bases; nucleotides outside the gene matches: 8. The CDR3 is CAWSVRSRQGEKLFF. CDR3 DNA: TGTGCCTGGAGTGTAAGGTCCCGACAGGGGGAAAAACTGTTTTTT.

The chain is built from TRBV6-5 and TRBJ2-7; D possibly corresponds to TRBD2 (6 bases). V was cut by 4 bases and J by 0 bases, with 13 bases left in between. Germline CDR1 MNHEY, CDR2 SVGAGI. This CDR3 spans 15 amino acids. CDR3 loop: CASSSRLGASYEQYF. The CDR3, as DNA: TGTGCCAGCAGTTCACGACTAGGAGCCTCCTACGAGCAGTACTTC.

This chain connects TRBV18 to TRBJ1-1, with unresolved D. Germline-derived CDR1 and CDR2 are KGHSH and LQKENI. Deletions cut 6 bases from V and 0 bases from J, with 17 bases between. The CDR3 loop spans 16 amino acids. CDR3 DNA sequence: TGTGCCAGCTCGACTATGGGCGGATTCATGAACACTGAAGCTTTCTTT. This encodes CASSTMGGFMNTEAFF.

The rearrangement uses TRBV6-5 and TRBJ2-4, with a tentative D call TRBD1 (5 bases). CDR3 length: 14 amino acids. Germline V gene lookup returns CDR1 MNHEY and CDR2 SVGAGI. V lost 10 bases and J lost 8, with 21 bases in between. Here the CDR3 reads CAMGPAPERDIQYF. DNA for the CDR3: TGTGCCATGGGGCCAGCGCCGGAAAGGGACATTCAGTACTTC.

This sequence joins TRBV5-1 and TRBJ2-3; 9 bases are a match to TRBD2. CDR1 SGHRS and CDR2 YFSETQ come from the germline V gene. The length of the CDR3 is 16 residues. J lost 1 base, V lost 4 bases, and 7 bases had no gene match. The CDR3 is CASSVSGGSRTDTQYF. The CDR3 DNA is TGCGCCAGCAGCGTAAGCGGGGGGTCCCGCACAGATACGCAGTATTTT. Together with reference TRBV5-1 and TRBJ2-3, the CDR3 gives the full variable domain: KAGVTQTPRYLIKTRGQQVTLSCSPISGHRSVSWYQQTPGQGLQFLFEYFSETQRNKGNFPGRFSGRQFSNSRSEMNVSTLELGDSALYLCASSVSGGSRTDTQYFGPGTRLTVL.

V gene TRBV5-4 combines with J gene TRBJ1-2, with 8 bases fitting TRBD1. CDR3 size: 15 residues. Germline CDR1 and CDR2: SGHNT and YYREEE (reference sequence). J lost 0 bases, V lost 5 bases, and 6 bases had no gene match. The CDR3 reads CASSPRDRTNYGYTF. In DNA, the CDR3 is TGTGCCAGCAGTCCTCGGGACAGGACTAACTATGGCTACACCTTC.

This chain links TRBV15 with TRBJ2-3, with 9 bases lining up with TRBD2. Germline lookup yields CDR1 LNHNV and CDR2 YYDKDF (reference sequence). The CDR3 covers 17 residues. Trimming took 2 bases from V and 2 from J; bases not matched to a gene: 8. This chain's CDR3 is CATSRSSLAGNTDTQYF. In DNA, the CDR3 is TGTGCCACCAGCAGATCCAGCCTAGCGGGGAACACAGATACGCAGTATTTT.

The V and J genes are TRBV28 and TRBJ2-7; weak D call: TRBD1 (5 bases). V dropped 3 bases and J dropped 1 base, with 13 bases sitting between them. CDR3 size: 15 residues. The germline V gene encodes CDR1 MDHEN and CDR2 SYDVKM. The CDR3 here is CASSLGQGGSYEQYF. In DNA form, the CDR3 reads TGTGCCAGCAGTTTGGGGCAGGGTGGGTCCTACGAGCAGTACTTC.

The chain uses TRBV4-1 and TRBJ2-1, with D possibly being TRBD2 (6 bases). Per germline, CDR1 MGHRA and CDR2 YSYEKL. With 3 bases removed from V and 3 bases from J, the gap between germline ends came to 9 bases. The CDR3 is made up of 14 amino acids. In nucleotides, the CDR3 is TGCGCCAGCAGCCAGGGGCGGGACTACAATGAGCAGTTCTTC. It specifies CASSQGRDYNEQFF.

The chain links TRBV5-1 to TRBJ1-1; D is perhaps TRBD1 (6 bases). Trimming stripped 4 bases from V and 0 bases from J, with 13 bases between. The CDR3 spans 15 residues. Looked up from germline, CDR1 is SGHRS and CDR2 is YFSETQ. CDR3 in amino acids: CASSPYRAMNTEAFF. The CDR3 bases are TGCGCCAGCAGCCCCTACAGGGCCATGAACACTGAAGCTTTCTTT.

This clone showed up just once. V gene TRBV30 combines with J gene TRBJ2-1, with TRBD2 matching 7 bases. This CDR3 has 13 amino acids. Germline V gene data show CDR1 as GTSNPN and CDR2 as SVGIG (reference sequence). The V segment lost 2 bases and the J segment 8 bases; nucleotides outside the gene matches: 6. The CDR3 is CAWSSWEGHEQFF. The CDR3 DNA sequence: TGTGCCTGGAGTAGTTGGGAGGGCCATGAGCAGTTCTTC.

The chain has TRBV7-9 and TRBJ1-1, with D possibly TRBD1 on 5 matching bases. The CDR3 consists of 16 residues. Trimming cost V 6 bases and J 3 bases, with 20 bases left between them. Germline loops: CDR1 SEHNR, CDR2 FQNEAQ (reference sequence). The CDR3 DNA is TGTGCCAGCAGTTCACTCGTAGGGCAGGGTTACACTGAAGCTTTCTTT. Its translation is CASSSLVGQGYTEAFF.

The sample holds one count of this clone. V and J are TRBV6-4 and TRBJ2-1, with 13 positions matching TRBD2. V was clipped by 6 bases and J by 7 bases; unmatched bases: 12. The CDR3 is 17 amino acids. Germline V CDR1 and CDR2: MRHNA, SNTAGT. CDR3 in amino acids: CASRSKLTSGGANEQFF. The CDR3 DNA follows: TGTGCCAGCAGGTCGAAGTTAACTAGCGGGGGGGCAAATGAGCAGTTCTTC.

This clone was recorded a few times. This CDR3 reads CASSFGTPFDGYTF. The DNA of the CDR3 is TGTGCCAGCAGCTTCGGGACACCTTTTGATGGCTACACCTTC. V usage is TRBV7-3 and J usage is TRBJ1-2; D is possibly TRBD1 (6 bases). There are 14 residues in the CDR3. The germline V gene has CDR1 SGHTA and CDR2 FQGTGA. The V end was cut by 3 bases, the J end by 6 bases, with 14 bases between.

This chain connects TRBV21-1 to TRBJ1-1; whether TRBD1, the table's D call, matches the DNA was not checked. TRBV21-1 is a documented pseudogene. The CDR3 is 18 residues long. In nucleotides, the CDR3 is TGTGCCAGCAGCCCTGACAGCGGGACAGGTTGGGATATTTCTGAAGCTTTCTTT. Translation: CASSPDSGTGWDISEAFF.

As DNA, the CDR3 is TGTGCCAGCAGCGTAGGCAATAGCGGCCAGTCAGATACGCAGTATTTT. Residues: CASSVGNSGQSDTQYF. V usage is TRBV9 and J usage is TRBJ2-3; D possibly corresponds to TRBD2 (6 bases). Germline V gives CDR1 SGDLS, CDR2 YYNGEE. V was clipped by 0 bases and J by 4 bases, with 15 bases between them. The CDR3 contains 16 residues.

This sequence joins TRBV7-3 and TRBJ2-3, with D possibly being TRBD1 (6 bases). V was cut by 1 base and J by 4 bases, with 9 bases left in between. This CDR3 has 14 residues. Germline V CDR1 and CDR2: SGHTA, FQGTGA. DNA for the CDR3: TGTGCCAGCAGCTTAAGTCAGGGGCCAGATACGCAGTATTTT. Protein product: CASSLSQGPDTQYF.

The J gene is TRBJ2-1, the V gene TRBV6-5; D perhaps matches TRBD1 (6 bases). There are 14 residues in the CDR3. Germline V gives CDR1 MNHEY, CDR2 SVGAGI. V lost 4 bases and J lost 11, with 18 bases in between. In DNA form, the CDR3 reads TGTGCCAGCAGTTTCGCCGGGACACCCCAGAAGCAGTTCTTC. This sequence encodes CASSFAGTPQKQFF.

This clone was observed a single time. DNA of the CDR3: TGTGCCAGCAGCCCCTCCCCGTCTGGAGCGAACTACGAGCAGTACTTC. Its translation is CASSPSPSGANYEQYF. The V gene is TRBV7-3, the J gene TRBJ2-7; D is unresolved. The CDR3 sequence is 16 residues long. V lost 5 bases to trimming and J lost 3 bases, with 20 bases between them. Germline CDR1 is SGHTA and CDR2 is FQGTGA.

The chain is built from TRBV3-1 (or the pseudogene TRBV3-2) and TRBJ1-2; D call uncertain. V was shortened by 3 bases and J by 6 bases, with 14 bases between the two germline ends. Per germline, CDR1 LGHDT and CDR2 YNNKEL (reference sequence). This CDR3 region has 14 residues. The CDR3 nucleotides read TGTGCCAGCAGCCATCAACCGGGAGTTGATGGCTACACCTTC. Encoded protein: CASSHQPGVDGYTF.

This clone was found once. This rearrangement joins TRBV6-5 to TRBJ2-1; the D is unclear. This CDR3 has 13 amino acids. Trimming removed 2 bases at V and 4 bases at J, with 6 bases between. Looked up from germline, CDR1 is MNHEY and CDR2 is SVGAGI. In DNA, the CDR3 is TGTGCCAGCAGTTACGTGGCTTACAATGAGCAGTTCTTC. It encodes CASSYVAYNEQFF.

The chain is built from TRBV5-4 and TRBJ2-3; D is possibly TRBD2 (6 bases). The germline V gene encodes CDR1 SGHNT and CDR2 YYREEE (reference sequence). The CDR3 is 14 residues long. The V end was cut by 1 base, the J end by 0 bases, with 6 bases between. The CDR3 reads CASSLSGSTDTQYF. CDR3 nucleotides: TGTGCCAGCAGCTTGAGCGGGAGCACAGATACGCAGTATTTT.

The chain has TRBV10-3 and TRBJ1-6; a possible D gene is TRBD1 (5 bases). The CDR3 covers 13 residues. The V and J ends lost 0 bases and 9 bases respectively, with 6 bases between them. Germline V lookup: CDR1 ENHRY, CDR2 SYGVKD. The CDR3 sequence is CAISESGVSPLHF. DNA of the CDR3: TGTGCCATCAGTGAGTCAGGGGTTTCACCCCTCCACTTT.

This clone was found once. The rearrangement joins TRBV19 to TRBJ2-7, with 9 bases matching TRBD1. The germline gives CDR1 LNHDA, CDR2 SQIVND (reference sequence). The CDR3 spans 14 residues. Germline trimming cut 6 bases from V and 2 bases from J; bases unmatched to any gene: 5. The CDR3 nucleotides read TGTGCCAGTAGCGAAGGGACAGGGACCTACGAGCAGTACTTC. Its protein product is CASSEGTGTYEQYF.